One and the same sample provided the 18 T cell receptor beta chains below, sequenced in a study of blood T cell repertoires in COVID-19. Method: immunoSEQ multiplex PCR; TCRdb's copy keeps in-frame clones and lacks some. The repertoire consists of roughly 170,000 clones, with about 80% occurring once and the leading ten covering roughly 12%. Source material: PBMCs or T cells enriched from blood (not recorded which). The receptors here all came from a man aged 50 or older who had recovered from COVID-19.

The chain is built from TRBV19 and TRBJ1-1; D unresolved. This CDR3 contains 13 residues. Germline values: CDR1 LNHDA, CDR2 SQIVND (reference sequence). Trimming removed 6 bases from V and 1 base from J, with 9 bases in between. In DNA, the CDR3 is TGTGCCAGTAGCCCAAGACAGAACACTGAAGCTTTCTTT. It yields the protein CASSPRQNTEAFF.

The rearrangement links TRBV5-6 to TRBJ2-5; 7 bases match TRBD2. The trim removed 4 bases at V and 1 base at J, leaving 4 bases unmatched. Germline assignment: CDR1 SGHDT and CDR2 YYEEEE. CDR3 size: 14 residues. The DNA of the CDR3 is TGTGCCAGCAGCCAGGGACTAATCCAAGAGACCCAGTACTTC. Residues: CASSQGLIQETQYF.

The chain employs TRBV9 and TRBJ2-3; 10 nucleotides match TRBD2. This CDR3 has 17 residues. The V and J ends lost 0 bases and 6 bases, in that order; junction bases with no gene match: 10. The V gene's germline CDR1 is SGDLS and CDR2 YYNGEE. CDR3 sequence reads: CASSVALASGGLDTQYF. The CDR3 bases are TGTGCCAGCAGCGTAGCTCTGGCTAGCGGGGGTCTGGATACGCAGTATTTT.

The chain couples TRBV18 to TRBJ2-5, with TRBD2 identical over 8 bases. With V trimmed by 5 bases and J by 1 base, 3 bases remained unmatched. CDR3 length equals 14 residues. CDR1 and CDR2 (germline): KGHSH, LQKENI. The CDR3 is CASSAGTSQETQYF. For the CDR3, the DNA is TGTGCCAGCTCAGCCGGGACTAGCCAAGAGACCCAGTACTTC.

This clone was detected once. The chain employs TRBV3-1 (or the pseudogene TRBV3-2) and TRBJ1-1; 7 nucleotides match TRBD1. The CDR3 runs 14 residues. The junction had 9 bases not matched to a gene; V was cut back by 6 bases and J by 5 bases. The V gene's germline CDR1 is LGHDT and CDR2 YNNKEL (reference sequence). The CDR3: CASSLRQGGTEAFF. The DNA for the CDR3 is TGTGCCAGCAGTCTACGACAGGGTGGGACTGAAGCTTTCTTT.

This clone turned up a few times. This rearrangement joins TRBV6-6 to TRBJ1-6; D not certain. The CDR3 has 11 amino acids. V was clipped by 6 bases and J by 11 bases, with 8 bases between them. The germline gives CDR1 MNHNY, CDR2 SVGAGI (reference sequence). In nucleotides, the CDR3 is TGTGCCAGCAGGACAACGCCACCCCTCCACTTT. It specifies CASRTTPPLHF.

The CDR3 DNA is TGTGCCGGACAAGGGACAGACAATTCACCCCTCCACTTT. This codes for CAGQGTDNSPLHF. V and J are TRBV6-6 and TRBJ1-6; 7 nucleotides agree with TRBD1. V dropped 11 bases and J dropped 7; count of bases not matched to a gene: 8. The CDR3 loop spans 13 amino acids. The germline V gene has CDR1 MNHNY and CDR2 SVGAGI (reference sequence).

The chain uses TRBV5-1 and TRBJ2-3; TRBD2 aligns across 7 bases. V trimming: 0 bases; J trimming: 2 bases; junction bases outside the gene matches: 3. This CDR3 region has 15 residues. Germline values: CDR1 SGHRS, CDR2 YFSETQ. The CDR3 region is CASSLGLAHTDTQYF. Here the CDR3 DNA reads TGCGCCAGCAGCTTGGGACTAGCCCACACAGATACGCAGTATTTT. Variable domain in full (rest from reference TRBV5-1 and TRBJ2-3): KAGVTQTPRYLIKTRGQQVTLSCSPISGHRSVSWYQQTPGQGLQFLFEYFSETQRNKGNFPGRFSGRQFSNSRSEMNVSTLELGDSALYLCASSLGLAHTDTQYFGPGTRLTVL.

The chain couples TRBV10-3 to TRBJ1-2; no firm D call. There are 13 residues in the CDR3. V lost 7 bases and J 8 bases, leaving 17 bases between the germline ends. Germline V gene data show CDR1 as ENHRY and CDR2 as SYGVKD. The CDR3 DNA is TGTGCCATCACGGAGGAGTCCATGAGAGGCTACACCTTC. This sequence encodes CAITEESMRGYTF.

CDR3 residues: CASIDRLVISEAFF. As DNA, the CDR3 is TGTGCCAGCATCGACAGGCTCGTTATCTCTGAAGCTTTCTTT. The chain combines TRBV7-9 with TRBJ1-1; tentatively, D is TRBD1 (6 bases). This CDR3 is 14 amino acids long. CDR1 SEHNR and CDR2 FQNEAQ come from the germline V gene (reference sequence). V gave up 7 bases and J gave up 6 bases, with 18 bases separating them.

In its sample, this clone was seen once. The genes are TRBV18 and TRBJ2-3; TRBD2 agrees at 8 bases. CDR1 is KGHSH, CDR2 LQKENI, per germline. Trimming took 3 bases from V and 4 from J; bases not matched to a gene: 3. This CDR3 has 14 residues. The DNA of the CDR3 is TGTGCCAGCTCACCCGCCGGGGGGGCAGATACGCAGTATTTT. Its protein is CASSPAGGADTQYF.

In nucleotides, the CDR3 is TGTGCCAGCAGCGACAGGACAGCCCCAATTTCTCCCCTCCACTTT. This sequence encodes CASSDRTAPISPLHF. V gene TRBV5-4 combines with J gene TRBJ1-6, with D perhaps matching TRBD1 (6 bases). The CDR3 totals 15 residues. V dropped 4 bases and J dropped 13 bases, with 21 bases sitting between them. Germline loops: CDR1 SGHNT, CDR2 YYREEE (reference sequence).

V usage is TRBV11-2 and J usage is TRBJ2-2; 10 bases are a match to TRBD1. Trimming cost V 6 bases and J 6 bases; bases outside gene matches: 13. CDR1 is SGHAT, CDR2 FQNNGV, per germline. The CDR3 has 17 residues. The CDR3, as DNA: TGTGCCAGCAGTAACGGACAGGGGGTTATCGGGGCCGGGGAGCTGTTTTTT. This translates into CASSNGQGVIGAGELFF.

This clone was counted only a few times. The chain couples TRBV4-1 to TRBJ1-1, with 7 bases identical to TRBD1. V trimming: 4 bases; J trimming: 4 bases; junction bases outside the gene matches: 15. CDR1 and CDR2 from the germline V gene are MGHRA and YSYEKL. The CDR3 runs to 17 residues. CDR3 in DNA: TGCGCCAGCAGCCCAGGCCAAGGGGGCAGGCGGCCCACTGAAGCTTTCTTT. It is translated as CASSPGQGGRRPTEAFF.

The chain has TRBV28 and TRBJ1-5; 8 nucleotides match TRBD1. Trimming cost V 6 bases and J 4 bases; bases outside gene matches: 5. CDR1 is MDHEN and CDR2 is SYDVKM in the germline V gene. There are 14 residues in the CDR3. The CDR3 spells CASRLGQVNQPQHF. CDR3 DNA sequence: TGTGCCAGCAGGTTGGGACAGGTAAATCAGCCCCAGCATTTT.

A note on this clone: Germline and junction disagree at one end, which may indicate a read error. The gene calls are TRBV2 and TRBJ1-2; D is possibly TRBD1 (6 bases). The CDR3 has 9 amino acids. Germline V gene sequence: CDR1 SNHLY, CDR2 FYNNEI. CDR3 in amino acids: CASSAGDNF. CDR3 bases: TGTGCCAGCAGTGCAGGGGATAACTTC.

The chain combines TRBV4-1 with TRBJ2-1; 9 positions match TRBD1. Germline V gene lookup returns CDR1 MGHRA and CDR2 YSYEKL. With V trimmed by 3 bases and J by 1 base, 7 bases remained unmatched. The CDR3 spans 17 residues. In DNA form, the CDR3 reads TGCGCCAGCAGCCAGAGGGGACAGGGTTTGTCCTACAATGAGCAGTTCTTC. It codes for CASSQRGQGLSYNEQFF.

The chain uses TRBV9 and TRBJ1-1, with D hard to call. The germline gives CDR1 SGDLS, CDR2 YYNGEE. V shed 0 bases and J shed 8 bases, with 17 bases lying between them. This CDR3 comprises 15 residues. The CDR3: CASSVGPGLGREAFF. The CDR3 nucleotides read TGTGCCAGCAGCGTAGGGCCCGGACTAGGTCGGGAAGCTTTCTTT.